The rows below give T cell receptor beta chains drawn from one sample of a study of CD8 T cells in Susac syndrome. TCRdb reprocessed the immunoSEQ multiplex PCR reads with MiXCR, giving one entry per CDR3 protein. The table shows around 190,000 distinct CDR3 sequences, with approximately 94% occurring only once. Input material: CD4+ T cells from PBMCs. The receptors stem from a human donor in good health. CDR3s include the opening cysteine and the closing phenylalanine or tryptophan. Fields, in order: J gene, clone size, V gene, D gene, CDR3 protein, CDR3 DNA. D genes are given only for firm matches. A row's size may be missing; if present it is once, few, many or a size class.

j_gene: TRBJ2-2
abundance: NA
v_gene: TRBV2
d_gene: NA
CDR3aa: CASSERQANTGELFF
CDR3nt: TGTGCCAGCAGTGAAAGGCAGGCGAACACCGGGGAGCTGTTTTTT

j_gene: TRBJ2-3
abundance: NA
v_gene: TRBV10-3
d_gene: TRBD2
CDR3aa: CATGLAGVAADTQYF
CDR3nt: TGTGCCACGGGACTAGCGGGGGTCGCAGCAGATACGCAGTATTTT

j_gene: TRBJ1-2
abundance: NA
v_gene: TRBV23-1
d_gene: NA
CDR3aa: CARQGPFGYTF
CDR3nt: TGCGCCCGTCAAGGACCCTTCGGCTACACCTTC

j_gene: TRBJ2-6
abundance: once
v_gene: TRBV11-2
d_gene: NA
CDR3aa: CASSLDGASGANVLTF
CDR3nt: TGTGCCAGCAGCTTAGATGGGGCCTCTGGGGCCAACGTCCTGACTTTC

j_gene: TRBJ1-1
abundance: NA
v_gene: TRBV30
d_gene: NA
CDR3aa: CAWSTVQGAFF
CDR3nt: TGTGCCTGGAGTACCGTCCAGGGGGCTTTCTTT

j_gene: TRBJ1-2
abundance: NA
v_gene: TRBV6-1
d_gene: NA
CDR3aa: CASSEYGYTF
CDR3nt: TGTGCCAGCAGTGAATACGGCTACACCTTC

j_gene: TRBJ2-2
abundance: NA
v_gene: TRBV14
d_gene: NA
CDR3aa: CASSTRPLRELFF
CDR3nt: TGTGCCAGCAGCACGCGACCCCTCCGGGAGCTGTTTTTT

j_gene: TRBJ2-7
abundance: NA
v_gene: TRBV30
d_gene: TRBD2
CDR3aa: CAWSVRRGGREQYF
CDR3nt: TGTGCCTGGAGTGTAAGACGGGGGGGCCGCGAGCAGTACTTC

j_gene: TRBJ2-3
abundance: NA
v_gene: TRBV29-1
d_gene: NA
CDR3aa: CSVDRGGADTQYF
CDR3nt: TGCAGCGTTGACAGGGGTGGCGCAGATACGCAGTATTTT

j_gene: TRBJ2-5
abundance: NA
v_gene: TRBV15
d_gene: NA
CDR3aa: CATSRANRGGETQYF
CDR3nt: TGTGCCACCAGCAGAGCGAACAGGGGAGGGGAGACCCAGTACTTC

j_gene: TRBJ2-3
abundance: NA
v_gene: TRBV15
d_gene: NA
CDR3aa: CATSKRTPRTDTQYF
CDR3nt: TGTGCCACCAGCAAGAGGACCCCGAGAACAGATACGCAGTATTTT

j_gene: TRBJ2-3
abundance: NA
v_gene: TRBV6-5
d_gene: NA
CDR3aa: CASSYSRLAGTDTQYF
CDR3nt: TGTGCCAGCAGTTACTCGCGGCTAGCCGGCACAGATACGCAGTATTTT

j_gene: TRBJ2-2
abundance: NA
v_gene: TRBV24-1
d_gene: NA
CDR3aa: CATSDPWDTGELFF
CDR3nt: TGTGCCACCAGTGATCCCTGGGACACCGGGGAGCTGTTTTTT

j_gene: TRBJ2-5
abundance: NA
v_gene: TRBV20-1
d_gene: NA
CDR3aa: CSADGRTQETQYF
CDR3nt: TGCAGTGCTGATGGACGAACTCAAGAGACCCAGTACTTC

j_gene: TRBJ2-2
abundance: NA
v_gene: TRBV5-1
d_gene: NA
CDR3aa: CASRSHVVGLNTGELFF
CDR3nt: TGCGCCAGCAGGTCGCACGTGGTCGGCCTTAACACCGGGGAGCTGTTTTTT

j_gene: TRBJ2-5
abundance: NA
v_gene: TRBV27
d_gene: TRBD2
CDR3aa: CASSDAGGQETQYF
CDR3nt: TGTGCCAGCAGTGACGCCGGGGGGCAAGAGACCCAGTACTTC

j_gene: TRBJ2-5
abundance: NA
v_gene: TRBV5-1
d_gene: TRBD2
CDR3aa: CASSFRTSGGAETQYF
CDR3nt: TGCGCCAGCAGCTTCCGGACTAGCGGGGGTGCGGAGACCCAGTACTTC

j_gene: TRBJ2-2
abundance: NA
v_gene: TRBV29-1
d_gene: TRBD1
CDR3aa: CSAGGTGLNTGELFF
CDR3nt: TGCAGCGCTGGGGGGACAGGACTGAACACCGGGGAGCTGTTTTTT

j_gene: TRBJ1-1
abundance: NA
v_gene: TRBV7-2
d_gene: NA
CDR3aa: CASSLWGRELANTEAFF
CDR3nt: TGTGCCAGCAGCTTATGGGGGAGGGAACTAGCGAACACTGAAGCTTTCTTT

j_gene: TRBJ1-4
abundance: NA
v_gene: TRBV5-6
d_gene: NA
CDR3aa: CATSTGRGEKLFF
CDR3nt: TGTGCCACCTCGACGGGGAGAGGTGAAAAACTGTTTTTT

j_gene: TRBJ1-1
abundance: NA
v_gene: TRBV5-1
d_gene: NA
CDR3aa: CASRNRLGNTEAFF
CDR3nt: TGCGCCAGCAGGAACAGACTAGGAAACACTGAAGCTTTCTTT

j_gene: TRBJ1-1
abundance: NA
v_gene: TRBV20-1
d_gene: NA
CDR3aa: CSAFGPGSTEAFF
CDR3nt: TGCAGTGCTTTCGGCCCCGGGAGCACTGAAGCTTTCTTT

j_gene: TRBJ2-3
abundance: NA
v_gene: TRBV29-1
d_gene: NA
CDR3aa: CSVGSGLSSTDTQYF
CDR3nt: TGCAGCGTTGGAAGCGGGCTATCCTCCACAGATACGCAGTATTTT

j_gene: TRBJ2-1
abundance: once
v_gene: TRBV28
d_gene: NA
CDR3aa: CASSTGIRNEQFF
CDR3nt: TGTGCCAGCAGTACCGGGATTCGCAATGAGCAGTTCTTC

j_gene: TRBJ2-7
abundance: NA
v_gene: TRBV27
d_gene: NA
CDR3aa: CASSFRGPTYEQYF
CDR3nt: TGTGCCAGCAGTTTCAGGGGACCGACCTACGAGCAGTACTTC

j_gene: TRBJ2-2
abundance: NA
v_gene: TRBV7-9
d_gene: NA
CDR3aa: CASSARNPGELFF
CDR3nt: TGTGCCAGCAGCGCCAGAAACCCCGGGGAGCTGTTTTTT

j_gene: TRBJ1-3
abundance: NA
v_gene: TRBV19
d_gene: TRBD1
CDR3aa: CASTARGQASRNTIYF
CDR3nt: TGTGCCAGTACCGCACGGGGACAGGCGTCAAGGAACACCATATATTTT

j_gene: TRBJ2-3
abundance: NA
v_gene: TRBV29-1
d_gene: NA
CDR3aa: CSVQASTDTQYF
CDR3nt: TGCAGCGTCCAAGCCTCCACAGATACGCAGTATTTT

j_gene: TRBJ1-1
abundance: NA
v_gene: TRBV28
d_gene: NA
CDR3aa: CASSSPAQPEAFF
CDR3nt: TGTGCCAGCAGTTCCCCGGCGCAGCCTGAAGCTTTCTTT

j_gene: TRBJ2-1
abundance: NA
v_gene: TRBV7-9
d_gene: NA
CDR3aa: CASSLQANYNEQFF
CDR3nt: TGTGCCAGCAGCTTACAGGCCAACTACAATGAGCAGTTCTTC